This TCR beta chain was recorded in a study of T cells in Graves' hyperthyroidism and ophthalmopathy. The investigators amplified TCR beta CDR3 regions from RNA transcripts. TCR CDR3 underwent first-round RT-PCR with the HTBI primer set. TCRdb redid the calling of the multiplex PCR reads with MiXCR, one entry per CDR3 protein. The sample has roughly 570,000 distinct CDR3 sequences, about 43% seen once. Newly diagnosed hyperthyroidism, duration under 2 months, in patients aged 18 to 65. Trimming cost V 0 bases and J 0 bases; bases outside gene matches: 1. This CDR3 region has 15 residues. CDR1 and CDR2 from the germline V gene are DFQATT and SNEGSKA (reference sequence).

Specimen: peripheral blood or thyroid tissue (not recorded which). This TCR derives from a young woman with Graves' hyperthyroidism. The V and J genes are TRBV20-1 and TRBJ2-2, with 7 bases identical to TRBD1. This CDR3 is CSARETGANTGELFF. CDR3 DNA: TGCAGTGCTAGAGAAACAGGGGCGAACACCGGGGAGCTGTTTTTT.